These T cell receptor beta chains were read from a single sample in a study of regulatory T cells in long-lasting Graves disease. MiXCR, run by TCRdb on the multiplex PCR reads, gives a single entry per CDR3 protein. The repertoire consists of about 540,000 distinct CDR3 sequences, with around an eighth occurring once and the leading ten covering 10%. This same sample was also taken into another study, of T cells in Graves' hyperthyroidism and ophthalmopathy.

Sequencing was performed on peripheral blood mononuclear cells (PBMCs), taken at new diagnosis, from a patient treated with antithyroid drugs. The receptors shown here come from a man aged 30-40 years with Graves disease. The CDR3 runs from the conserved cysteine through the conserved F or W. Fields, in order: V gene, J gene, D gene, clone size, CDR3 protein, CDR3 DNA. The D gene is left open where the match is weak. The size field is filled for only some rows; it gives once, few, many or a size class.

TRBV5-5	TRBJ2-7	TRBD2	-	CASRQVIAGIYEQYF	TGTGCCAGCAGACAGGTGATAGCGGGAATCTACGAGCAGTACTTC
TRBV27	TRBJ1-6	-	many	CASSSRGENSPLHF	TGTGCCAGCAGTTCACGGGGGGAGAATTCACCCCTCCACTTT
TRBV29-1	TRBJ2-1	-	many	CSVEARTLPSYNEQFF	TGCAGCGTTGAAGCCCGGACCCTCCCGTCCTACAATGAGCAGTTCTTC
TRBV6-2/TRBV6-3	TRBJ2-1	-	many	CASSYSTLNEQFF	TGTGCCAGCAGTTACTCGACACTTAATGAGCAGTTCTTC
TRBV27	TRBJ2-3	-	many	CASSLGFGGDTQYF	TGTGCCAGCAGTTTGGGGTTCGGAGGAGATACGCAGTATTTT
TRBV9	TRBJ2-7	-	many	CASSVWQDPAYEQYF	TGTGCCAGCAGCGTGTGGCAAGACCCCGCCTACGAGCAGTACTTC
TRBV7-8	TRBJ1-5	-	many	CASSLVGRGSNQPQHF	TGTGCCAGCAGCTTAGTGGGCAGGGGCAGCAATCAGCCCCAGCATTTT
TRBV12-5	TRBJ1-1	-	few	CASGLVYEGNEAFF	TGTGCTAGTGGTTTGGTTTATGAGGGAAATGAAGCTTTCTTT
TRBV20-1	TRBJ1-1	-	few	CSASPPLNTEAFF	TGCAGTGCTAGTCCCCCTTTGAACACTGAAGCTTTCTTT
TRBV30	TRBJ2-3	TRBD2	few	CAWSTRTSGRNTQYF	TGTGCCTGGAGTACCCGGACTAGCGGGAGAAATACGCAGTATTTT
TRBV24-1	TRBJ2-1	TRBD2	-	CATSDTTSGRSFGEQFF	TGTGCCACCAGTGATACCACTAGCGGGAGAAGTTTTGGTGAGCAGTTCTTC
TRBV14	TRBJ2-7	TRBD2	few	CASSQGFGTSGMLYEQYF	TGTGCCAGCAGCCAAGGGTTCGGGACTAGCGGTATGTTATACGAGCAGTACTTC
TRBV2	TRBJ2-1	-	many	CAIENNNEQFF	TGTGCCATCGAAAATAACAATGAGCAGTTCTTC
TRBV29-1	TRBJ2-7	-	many	CSVEGRELNEQYF	TGCAGCGTTGAGGGACGGGAGTTGAACGAGCAGTACTTC
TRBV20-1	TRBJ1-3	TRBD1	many	CSAPTGSGNTIYF	TGCAGTGCCCCGACAGGGTCCGGAAACACCATATATTTT
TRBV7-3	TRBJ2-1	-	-	CASSQVSGVYNEQFF	TGCGCCAGCAGCCAAGTTAGCGGAGTCTACAATGAGCAGTTCTTC
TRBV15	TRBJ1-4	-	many	CATSRGGRTNVREKLFF	TGTGCCACCAGCAGAGGTGGTCGGACAAATGTTCGTGAAAAACTGTTTTTT
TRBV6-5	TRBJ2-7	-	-	CASSYSGLTYEQYF	TGTGCCAGCAGTTACTCCGGACTAACCTACGAGCAGTACTTC
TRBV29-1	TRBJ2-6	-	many	CSVDFGAGANVLTF	TGCAGCGTTGATTTTGGGGCTGGGGCCAACGTCCTGACTTTC
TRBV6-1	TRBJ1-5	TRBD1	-	CASSEAVGGGQPQHF	TGTGCCAGCAGTGAAGCGGTAGGGGGCGGACAGCCCCAGCATTTT
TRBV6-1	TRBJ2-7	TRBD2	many	CASSGGFWTSGRVKYEQYF	TGTGCCAGCAGTGGAGGATTTTGGACTAGCGGGAGGGTCAAATACGAGCAGTACTTC
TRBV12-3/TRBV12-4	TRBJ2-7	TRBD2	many	CASSSRLAGRYEQYF	TGTGCCAGCAGTTCCCGACTAGCGGGACGTTACGAGCAGTACTTC
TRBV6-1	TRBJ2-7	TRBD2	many	CASSPTSVFYEQYF	TGTGCCAGCAGTCCGACTAGCGTCTTCTACGAGCAGTACTTC
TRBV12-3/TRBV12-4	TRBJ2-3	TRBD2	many	CASGGTSRPTDTQYF	TGTGCCAGCGGAGGGACTAGCAGACCCACAGATACGCAGTATTTT
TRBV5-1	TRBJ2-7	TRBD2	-	CASSWTQLAGTSYEQYF	TGCGCCAGCAGCTGGACCCAGCTAGCGGGAACCTCCTACGAGCAGTACTTC
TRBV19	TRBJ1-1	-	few	CASSNNLNTEAFF	TGTGCCAGTAGTAATAATTTGAACACTGAAGCTTTCTTT
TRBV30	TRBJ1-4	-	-	CAWAHRLNEKLFF	TGTGCCTGGGCCCATAGGCTAAATGAAAAACTGTTTTTT
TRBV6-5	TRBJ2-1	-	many	CASSYRRNEQFF	TGTGCCAGCAGTTACCGCCGGAATGAGCAGTTCTTC
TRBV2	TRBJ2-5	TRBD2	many	CASSADSGRYGETQYF	TGTGCCAGCAGTGCGGATAGCGGGAGGTACGGGGAGACCCAGTACTTC
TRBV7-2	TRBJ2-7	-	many	CASSKIYEQYF	TGTGCCAGCAGCAAAATCTACGAGCAGTACTTC
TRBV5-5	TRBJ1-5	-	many	CASSLEIAEFKPQHF	TGTGCCAGCAGCTTGGAAATCGCAGAGTTTAAGCCCCAGCATTTT
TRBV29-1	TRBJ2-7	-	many	CSVWGGHEQYF	TGCAGCGTTTGGGGGGGCCACGAGCAGTACTTC
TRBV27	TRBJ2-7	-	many	CASSPPGEYEQYF	TGTGCCAGCAGCCCTCCGGGGGAATACGAGCAGTACTTC
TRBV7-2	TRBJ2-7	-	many	CASSESGFGDEQYF	TGTGCCAGCAGCGAAAGCGGGTTCGGGGACGAGCAGTACTTC
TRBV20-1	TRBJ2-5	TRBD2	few	CSASWASGRETQYF	TGCAGTGCTAGTTGGGCTAGCGGGAGGGAGACCCAGTACTTC
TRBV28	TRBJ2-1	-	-	CASSSGFQGQFF	TGTGCCAGCAGTTCAGGCTTCCAGGGGCAGTTCTTC
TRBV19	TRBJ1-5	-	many	CASSTRPRDSNQPQHF	TGTGCCAGTAGTACGAGACCCAGGGATAGCAATCAGCCCCAGCATTTT